This T cell receptor (beta chain) was captured in a study of CD8+CD57+ T cells in acquired aplastic anemia. Profiling that covered TCR beta VDJ and CDR3 relied on genomic DNA as its template. A single record per CDR3 protein comes from TCRdb applying MiXCR to the reads. The profile shows 190,000 or so distinct CDR3 sequences, 60% to 65% of them singletons. The CDR3 has 14 residues. Germline V lookup: CDR1 LNHNV, CDR2 YYDKDF (reference sequence). V was pared by 5 bases and J by 14 bases, with 19 bases between. This TCR was sampled from a human donor in good health. The sequencing input was sorted CD4+, CD8+, or CD8+CD57+ T cells (not recorded which) from PBMCs. The J gene is TRBJ1-6, the V gene TRBV15, with D maybe TRBD1 (6 bases). The CDR3, as DNA: TGTGCCACCAGCGTACCCGGGACATTCCGCACCCTCCACTTT. Its protein is CATSVPGTFRTLHF.